This T cell receptor beta chain was identified during a study of CD8+ T cells in alopecia areata. At the level of the study: Treatment comprised oral tofacitinib, 5 to 10 mg twice daily, in treated patients.

This clone was observed a few times. Sequencing relied on a cDNA template that was reverse transcribed from extracted RNA. Clones were read by immunoSEQ multiplex PCR, and TCRdb kept only the in-frame ones, dropping some. The profile shows about 110,000 clones, under 60% of them singletons. Noted treatment: oral pan-JAK inhibitor, 5-10 mg twice daily. The sequenced sample was CD8+ T cells sorted from blood, obtained at week 24, from a patient treated with tofacitinib. The TCR originated in a human donor with alopecia areata.

The CDR3 protein is CASSRMRGHEQFF. CDR3 in DNA: TGTGCCAGCAGCCGCATGAGGGGGCATGAGCAGTTCTTC. V and J are TRBV5-6 and TRBJ2-1, with 7 bases aligning to TRBD1. There are 13 residues in the CDR3. Germline V gives CDR1 SGHDT, CDR2 YYEEEE. With 4 bases clipped from V and 8 bases from J, the junction kept 6 bases outside the gene matches.